This T cell receptor beta chain was sequenced for a study of blood T cells in healthy people across ages. Using a J-beta primer mix together with a sample-barcoded 5' primer, a second PCR was run for 7 to 11 cycles. A template-switch adaptor containing 12 random nucleotides labeled each cDNA molecule. TCRdb fed the 5' RACE reads into MiXCR, producing one record per CDR3 protein. This table has about 570,000 distinct CDR3 sequences, 25% to 30% appearing once. This clonotype was picked up a small number of times. The authors extracted at least 6 micrograms of total RNA per sample. Germline CDR1 SGDLS, CDR2 YYNGEE. Trimming left V 4 bases short and J 2 bases short, with 11 bases between. The CDR3 runs to 14 residues.

The chain has TRBV9 and TRBJ2-3; D not resolved. Sequenced input: blood. This clonotype originated in a woman aged 70-85 years in good health. This CDR3 is CASSPRHLTDTQYF. Here the CDR3 DNA reads TGTGCCAGCAGCCCCCGACACCTCACAGATACGCAGTATTTT.